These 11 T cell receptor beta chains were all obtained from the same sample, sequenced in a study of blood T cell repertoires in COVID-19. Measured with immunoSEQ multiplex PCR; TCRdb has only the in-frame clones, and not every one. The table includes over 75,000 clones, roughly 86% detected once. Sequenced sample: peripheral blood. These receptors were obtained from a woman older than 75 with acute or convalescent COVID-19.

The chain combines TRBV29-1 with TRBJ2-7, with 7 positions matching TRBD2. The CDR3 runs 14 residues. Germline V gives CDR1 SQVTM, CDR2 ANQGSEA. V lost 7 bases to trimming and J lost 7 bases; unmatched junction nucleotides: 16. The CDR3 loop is CSAGVLADPSEQYF. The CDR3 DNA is TGCAGCGCCGGTGTCCTAGCGGACCCTTCTGAGCAGTACTTC.

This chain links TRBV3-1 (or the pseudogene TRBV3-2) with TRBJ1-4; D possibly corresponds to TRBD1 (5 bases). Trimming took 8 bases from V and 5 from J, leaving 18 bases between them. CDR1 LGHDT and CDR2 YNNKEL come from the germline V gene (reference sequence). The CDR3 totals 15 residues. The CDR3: CASRETGTSNEKLFF. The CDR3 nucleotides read TGTGCCAGCCGGGAGACGGGGACCTCAAATGAAAAACTGTTTTTT.

The CDR3 DNA is TGCGCCAGCAGATTGAGGGCAGGGGAGCCCCAGCATTTT. It yields the protein CASRLRAGEPQHF. The chain joins TRBV5-1 to TRBJ1-5, with a possible D match to TRBD1 (6 bases). Germline CDR1 and CDR2: SGHRS and YFSETQ. There are 13 residues in the CDR3. V gave up 5 bases and J gave up 8 bases, with 14 bases separating them.

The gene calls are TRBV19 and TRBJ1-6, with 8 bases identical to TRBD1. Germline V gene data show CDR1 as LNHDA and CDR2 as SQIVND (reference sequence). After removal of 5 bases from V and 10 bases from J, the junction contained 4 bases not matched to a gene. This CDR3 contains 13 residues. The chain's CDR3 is CASSDRGGSPLHF. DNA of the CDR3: TGTGCCAGTAGTGACAGGGGAGGCTCACCCCTCCACTTT.

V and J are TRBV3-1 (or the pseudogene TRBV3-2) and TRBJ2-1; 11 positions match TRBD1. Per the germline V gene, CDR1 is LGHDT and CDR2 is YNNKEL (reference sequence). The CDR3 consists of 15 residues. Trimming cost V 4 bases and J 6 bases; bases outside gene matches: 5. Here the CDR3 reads CASSPGTGGVNEQFF. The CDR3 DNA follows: TGTGCCAGCAGCCCAGGGACAGGGGGAGTCAATGAGCAGTTCTTC.

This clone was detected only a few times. CDR3: CASSYSLQASTDTQYF. The CDR3 coding sequence is TGTGCCAGCAGTTACTCCTTACAGGCTAGCACAGATACGCAGTATTTT. The chain couples TRBV6-5 to TRBJ2-3, with D perhaps matching TRBD1 (5 bases). CDR3 length: 16 amino acids. V lost 0 bases and J lost 0, with 10 bases in between. Looked up from germline, CDR1 is MNHEY and CDR2 is SVGAGI.

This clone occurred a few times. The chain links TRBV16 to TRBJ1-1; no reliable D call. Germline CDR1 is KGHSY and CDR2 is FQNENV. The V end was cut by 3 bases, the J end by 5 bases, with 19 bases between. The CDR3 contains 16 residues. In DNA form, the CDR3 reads TGTGCCAGCAGCCATCTGGCAGACGGCGGAGGGACTGAAGCTTTCTTT. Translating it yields CASSHLADGGGTEAFF. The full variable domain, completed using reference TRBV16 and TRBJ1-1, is GEEVAQTPKHLVRGEGQKAKLYCAPIKGHSYVFWYQQVLKNEFKFLISFQNENVFDETGMPKERFSAKCLPNSPCSLEIQATKLEDSAVYFCASSHLADGGGTEAFFGQGTRLTVV.

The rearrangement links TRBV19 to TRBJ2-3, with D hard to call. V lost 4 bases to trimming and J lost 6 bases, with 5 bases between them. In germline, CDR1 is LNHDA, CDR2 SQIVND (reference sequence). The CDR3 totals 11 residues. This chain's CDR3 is CASSTPDTQYF. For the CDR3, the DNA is TGTGCCAGTAGTACCCCGGATACGCAGTATTTT.

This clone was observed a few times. The CDR3 loop is CASSQNRGNRVGNTIYF. The CDR3 DNA follows: TGTGCCAGCAGCCAAAACCGAGGGAACAGGGTAGGAAACACCATATATTTT. V gene TRBV3-1 (or the pseudogene TRBV3-2) combines with J gene TRBJ1-3, with D perhaps matching TRBD1 (6 bases). The V end lost 2 bases, the J end lost 4 bases, and 18 bases lay between the germline ends. The CDR3 has 17 amino acids. Germline CDR1 is LGHDT and CDR2 is YNNKEL (reference sequence).

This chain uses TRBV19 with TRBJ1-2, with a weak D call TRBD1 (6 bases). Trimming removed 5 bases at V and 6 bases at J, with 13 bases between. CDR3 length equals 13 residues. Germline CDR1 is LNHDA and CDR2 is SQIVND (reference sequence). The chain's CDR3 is CASSPSRGNGYTF. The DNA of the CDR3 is TGTGCCAGTAGTCCTTCCAGGGGAAATGGCTACACCTTC.

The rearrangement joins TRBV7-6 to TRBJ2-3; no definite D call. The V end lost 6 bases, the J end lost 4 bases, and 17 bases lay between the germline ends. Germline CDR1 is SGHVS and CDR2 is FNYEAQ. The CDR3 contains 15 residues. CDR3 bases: TGTGCCAGCAGGTCCCTAGATCTGCCGGCAGATACGCAGTATTTT. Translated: CASRSLDLPADTQYF.